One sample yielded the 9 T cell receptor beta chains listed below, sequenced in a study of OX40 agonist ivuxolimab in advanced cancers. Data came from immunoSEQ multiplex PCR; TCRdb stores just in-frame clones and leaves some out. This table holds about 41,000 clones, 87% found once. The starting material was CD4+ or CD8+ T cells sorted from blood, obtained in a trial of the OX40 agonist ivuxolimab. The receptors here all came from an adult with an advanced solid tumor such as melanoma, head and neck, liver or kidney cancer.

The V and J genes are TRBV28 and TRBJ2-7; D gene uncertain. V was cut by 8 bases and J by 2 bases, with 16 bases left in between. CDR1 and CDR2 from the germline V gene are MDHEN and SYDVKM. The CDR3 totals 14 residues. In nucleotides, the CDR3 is TGTGCCAGCCAACGACCCGGGCCTACCTACGAGCAGTACTTC. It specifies CASQRPGPTYEQYF.

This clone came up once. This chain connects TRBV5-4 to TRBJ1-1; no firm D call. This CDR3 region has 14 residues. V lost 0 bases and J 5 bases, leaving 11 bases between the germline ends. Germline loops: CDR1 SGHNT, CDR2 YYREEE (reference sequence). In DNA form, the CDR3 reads TGTGCCAGCAGCTTGGAGCGAGGGAGGACTGAAGCTTTCTTT. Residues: CASSLERGRTEAFF.

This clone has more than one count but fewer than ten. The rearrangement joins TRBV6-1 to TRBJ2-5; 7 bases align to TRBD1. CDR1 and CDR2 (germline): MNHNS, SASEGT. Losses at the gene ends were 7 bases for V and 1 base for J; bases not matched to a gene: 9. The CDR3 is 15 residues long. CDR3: CASTMNRGSQETQYF. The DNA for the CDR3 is TGTGCCAGCACCATGAACAGGGGATCCCAAGAGACCCAGTACTTC.

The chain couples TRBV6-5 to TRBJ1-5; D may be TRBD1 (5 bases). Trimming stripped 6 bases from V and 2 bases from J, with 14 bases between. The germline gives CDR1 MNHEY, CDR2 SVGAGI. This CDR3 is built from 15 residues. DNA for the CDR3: TGTGCCAGCAGCGAACGGAGGGGCGGCAATCAGCCCCAGCATTTT. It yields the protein CASSERRGGNQPQHF.

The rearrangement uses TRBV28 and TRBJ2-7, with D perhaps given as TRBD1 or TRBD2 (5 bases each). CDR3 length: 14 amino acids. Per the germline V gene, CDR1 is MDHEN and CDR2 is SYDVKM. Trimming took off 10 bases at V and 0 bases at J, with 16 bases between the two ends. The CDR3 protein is CATTSGAVSYEQYF. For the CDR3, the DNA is TGTGCCACCACATCCGGGGCGGTCTCCTACGAGCAGTACTTC.

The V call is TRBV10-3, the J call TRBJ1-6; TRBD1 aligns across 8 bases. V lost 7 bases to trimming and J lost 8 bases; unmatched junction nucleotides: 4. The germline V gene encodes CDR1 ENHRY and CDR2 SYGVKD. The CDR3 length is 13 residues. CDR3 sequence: CAIKTGEYSPLHF. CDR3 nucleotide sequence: TGTGCCATCAAGACAGGGGAGTATTCACCCCTCCACTTT.

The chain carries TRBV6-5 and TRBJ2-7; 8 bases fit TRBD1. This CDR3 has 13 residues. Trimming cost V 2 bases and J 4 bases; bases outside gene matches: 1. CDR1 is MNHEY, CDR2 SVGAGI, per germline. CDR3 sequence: CASSYRDRYEQYF. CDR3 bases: TGTGCCAGCAGTTACAGGGACAGGTACGAGCAGTACTTC.

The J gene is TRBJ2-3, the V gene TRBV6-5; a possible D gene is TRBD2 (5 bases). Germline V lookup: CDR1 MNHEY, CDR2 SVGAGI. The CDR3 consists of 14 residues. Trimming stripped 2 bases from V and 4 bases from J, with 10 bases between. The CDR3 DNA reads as TGTGCCAGCAGTTACCTCGGAGGTTCAGATACGCAGTATTTT. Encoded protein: CASSYLGGSDTQYF.

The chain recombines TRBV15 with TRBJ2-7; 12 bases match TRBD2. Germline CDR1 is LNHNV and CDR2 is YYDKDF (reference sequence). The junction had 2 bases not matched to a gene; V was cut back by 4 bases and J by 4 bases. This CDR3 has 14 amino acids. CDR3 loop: CATSTTSGGYEQYF. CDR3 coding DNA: TGTGCCACCAGCACCACTAGCGGGGGGTACGAGCAGTACTTC.